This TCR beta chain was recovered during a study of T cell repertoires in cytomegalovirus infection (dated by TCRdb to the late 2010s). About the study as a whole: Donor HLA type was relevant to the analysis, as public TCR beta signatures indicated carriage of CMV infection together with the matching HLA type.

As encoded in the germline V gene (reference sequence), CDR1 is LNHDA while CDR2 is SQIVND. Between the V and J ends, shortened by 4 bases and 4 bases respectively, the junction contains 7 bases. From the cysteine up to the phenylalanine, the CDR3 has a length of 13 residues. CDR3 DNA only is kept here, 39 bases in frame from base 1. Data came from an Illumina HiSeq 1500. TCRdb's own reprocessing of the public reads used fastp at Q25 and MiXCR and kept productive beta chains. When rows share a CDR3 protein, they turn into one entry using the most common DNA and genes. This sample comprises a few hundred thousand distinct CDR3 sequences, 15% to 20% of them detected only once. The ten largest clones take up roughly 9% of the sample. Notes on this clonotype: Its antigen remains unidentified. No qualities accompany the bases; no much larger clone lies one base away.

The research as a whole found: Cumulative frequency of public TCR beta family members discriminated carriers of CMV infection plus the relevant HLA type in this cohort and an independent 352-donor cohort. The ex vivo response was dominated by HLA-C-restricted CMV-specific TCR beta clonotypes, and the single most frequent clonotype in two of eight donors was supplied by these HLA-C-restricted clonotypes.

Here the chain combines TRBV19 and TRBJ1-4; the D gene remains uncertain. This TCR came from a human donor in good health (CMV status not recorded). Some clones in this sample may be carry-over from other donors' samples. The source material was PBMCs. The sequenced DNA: TGTGCCAGTAGTAGCTATATTAATGAAAAACTGTTTTTT. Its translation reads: CASSSYINEKLFF.